These T cell receptor beta chains were read from a single sample in a study of chemoradiotherapy in HPV16-positive cancers. Generated by immunoSEQ multiplex PCR, the TCRdb table keeps only in-frame clones and is missing some. The repertoire has tens of thousands of clones, more than 80% of them found once; the top ten carry around a fifth. Sequencing used blood, obtained from a patient who underwent chemoradiotherapy. The receptors come from a human donor with HPV-associated anogenital cancer. Both conserved end residues are part of each CDR3. Each record gives: clone size, D gene, J gene, V gene, CDR3 protein, CDR3 DNA. A D gene is named only where the DNA matches it firmly. For some rows the clone size is stated as once, few or many, or as a class when expanded; others skip it.

>.|.|TRBJ2-3|TRBV7-2
CASSLLGLGSSTDTQYF
TGTGCCAGCAGCTTACTCGGGCTAGGCTCTAGCACAGATACGCAGTATTTT
>.|TRBD1|TRBJ2-4|TRBV7-3
CASSLSPGQGENIQYF
TGTGCCAGCAGCTTAAGTCCGGGACAGGGGGAAAACATTCAGTACTTC
>.|.|TRBJ1-2|TRBV6-5
CASNTIQGGYTF
TGTGCCAGCAACACGATACAGGGAGGCTACACCTTC
>.|.|TRBJ2-1|TRBV19
CASSIDGSYNEQFF
TGTGCCAGTAGTATAGATGGCAGTTACAATGAGCAGTTCTTC
>.|.|TRBJ2-2|TRBV2
CASSDRVSTGELFF
TGTGCCAGCAGTGACAGGGTTAGCACCGGGGAGCTGTTTTTT
>.|.|TRBJ2-7|TRBV19
CASSMGPGFYEQYF
TGTGCCAGTAGTATGGGACCCGGATTCTACGAGCAGTACTTC
>.|TRBD2|TRBJ2-2|TRBV5-1
CASSLRLAGEELFF
TGCGCCAGCAGCTTGAGACTAGCGGGAGAAGAGCTGTTTTTT
>.|.|TRBJ2-3|TRBV9
CASRVGVSTDTQYF
TGTGCCAGCAGGGTAGGGGTTAGCACAGATACGCAGTATTTT
>.|.|TRBJ2-7|TRBV28
CASSLWGAGTYEQYF
TGTGCCAGCAGTTTATGGGGGGCCGGAACCTACGAGCAGTACTTC
>.|.|TRBJ1-3|TRBV13
CASSFEMGTSPGTIYF
TGTGCCAGCAGCTTCGAGATGGGGACGTCGCCCGGCACCATATATTTT
>.|.|TRBJ1-1|TRBV4-1
CASSHTLAGHTEAFF
TGCGCCAGCAGCCATACCTTGGCAGGGCACACTGAAGCTTTCTTT
>once|.|TRBJ2-4|TRBV6-6
CASSYYLARADIQYF
TGTGCCAGCAGTTATTATCTAGCCCGCGCGGACATTCAGTACTTC
>.|TRBD2|TRBJ2-1|TRBV9
CASSVGIQRDYNEQFF
TGTGCCAGCAGCGTAGGAATCCAGCGGGATTACAATGAGCAGTTCTTC
>.|.|TRBJ1-5|TRBV2
CASSEELEQPQHF
TGTGCCAGCAGCGAAGAGTTGGAGCAGCCCCAGCATTTT
>.|.|TRBJ2-5|TRBV6-5
CASTGPGQAAETQYF
TGTGCCAGCACCGGGCCCGGGCAGGCGGCAGAGACCCAGTACTTC
>once|.|TRBJ2-7|TRBV6-5
CASAPGNSYEQYF
TGTGCCAGCGCTCCAGGTAACTCCTACGAGCAGTACTTC
>.|TRBD2|TRBJ2-7|TRBV4-2
CASSQAGGTYEQYF
TGTGCCAGCAGCCAAGCGGGAGGGACCTACGAGCAGTACTTC
>.|TRBD1|TRBJ2-6|TRBV28
CASRTGSGANVLTF
TGTGCCAGCCGGACAGGCTCTGGGGCCAACGTCCTGACTTTC
>.|.|TRBJ2-3|TRBV11-3
CASSLGGQNTDTQYF
TGTGCCAGCAGCCTAGGCGGTCAGAACACAGATACGCAGTATTTT
>.|TRBD1|TRBJ2-5|TRBV9
CASSWTGGGQETQYF
TGTGCCAGCAGCTGGACAGGGGGTGGACAAGAGACCCAGTACTTC
>.|TRBD1|TRBJ2-7|TRBV2
CASSGTGGSYEQYF
TGTGCCAGCAGTGGGACAGGGGGATCCTACGAGCAGTACTTC
>.|TRBD2|TRBJ2-5|TRBV9
CASSVETSGVGETQYF
TGTGCCAGCAGCGTAGAAACTAGCGGGGTCGGAGAGACCCAGTACTTC
>.|.|TRBJ2-5|TRBV9
CASSGHRGGLGTQYF
TGTGCCAGCAGCGGCCACAGGGGGGGGTTAGGGACCCAGTACTTC
>.|.|TRBJ1-1|TRBV7-9
CASQRNTEAFF
TGTGCCAGCCAGAGAAACACTGAAGCTTTCTTT
>.|TRBD2|TRBJ2-7|TRBV6-5
CASSYSRLAGGEQYF
TGTGCCAGCAGTTACTCCAGACTAGCGGGAGGGGAACAGTACTTC
>.|.|TRBJ2-7|TRBV18
CASSGQGYEQYF
TGTGCCAGCTCTGGGCAGGGGTACGAGCAGTACTTC
>once|.|TRBJ2-1|TRBV6-5
CASSYEGGPGDEQFF
TGTGCCAGCAGTTACGAGGGGGGGCCTGGGGATGAGCAGTTCTTC
>.|.|TRBJ2-6|TRBV6-5
CASSRHSSGANVLTF
TGTGCCAGCAGTCGACACAGCTCTGGGGCCAACGTCCTGACTTTC
>.|TRBD1|TRBJ2-1|TRBV12-5
CASGFTTGGVFNEQFF
TGTGCTAGTGGTTTCACGACAGGGGGCGTTTTCAATGAGCAGTTCTTC
>.|TRBD2|TRBJ2-3|TRBV5-1
CASSLPAGEADTQYF
TGCGCCAGCAGCTTGCCGGCGGGAGAGGCAGATACGCAGTATTTT
>few|TRBD2|TRBJ2-1|TRBV29-1
CSVRDVAGGPVIQGNEQFF
TGCAGCGTCCGCGATGTAGCGGGAGGGCCCGTCATCCAAGGTAATGAGCAGTTCTTC
>once|.|TRBJ1-3|TRBV4-3
CASSQDPGGSTIYF
TGCGCCAGCAGCCAAGATCCTGGGGGGAGCACCATATATTTT
>.|.|TRBJ1-2|TRBV5-1
CASRPRSAGDGYTF
TGCGCCAGCAGGCCTAGGTCTGCAGGCGATGGCTACACCTTC
>.|TRBD1|TRBJ2-7|TRBV5-5
CASSSGTGEDEQYF
TGTGCCAGCAGCTCCGGGACAGGGGAGGACGAGCAGTACTTC
>.|.|TRBJ2-3|TRBV19
CASSIATFPLSQYF
TGTGCCAGTAGTATAGCCACCTTTCCCCTTTCGCAGTATTTT
>.|.|TRBJ2-7|TRBV11-2
CASSPVITSSYEQYF
TGTGCCAGCAGCCCCGTCATAACTAGCTCCTACGAGCAGTACTTC
>.|.|TRBJ1-1|TRBV5-5
CASSSIPFGNTEAFF
TGTGCCAGCAGCTCGATCCCCTTTGGGAACACTGAAGCTTTCTTT
>.|TRBD1|TRBJ2-7|TRBV5-6
CASSLEGQGVFYEQYF
TGTGCCAGCAGCTTGGAGGGACAGGGGGTCTTCTACGAGCAGTACTTC
>.|.|TRBJ1-1|TRBV7-3
CASSFTLSDSKAFF
TGTGCCAGCAGCTTTACCCTATCGGACAGCAAAGCTTTCTTT
>.|.|TRBJ1-4|TRBV7-2
CASSLDRAGRGGEKLFF
TGTGCCAGCAGCTTAGATAGGGCTGGCCGAGGAGGGGAAAAACTGTTTTTT
>.|TRBD1|TRBJ1-1|TRBV5-4
CASREGKQGRSEAFF
TGTGCCAGCAGGGAGGGGAAACAGGGGAGGAGTGAAGCTTTCTTT
>once|.|TRBJ2-7|TRBV10-3
CAIRGLQGYEQYF
TGTGCCATCAGAGGACTACAGGGCTACGAGCAGTACTTC
>.|.|TRBJ2-7|TRBV5-1
CASSLNYGVHEQYF
TGCGCCAGCAGCTTGAATTATGGAGTCCACGAGCAGTACTTC
>.|TRBD2|TRBJ2-7|TRBV5-4
CASSLRTSGSEQYF
TGTGCCAGCAGCTTAAGGACTAGCGGGAGTGAGCAGTACTTC
>.|.|TRBJ1-6|TRBV7-3
CASSLRGPNTYSSYNSPLHF
TGTGCCAGCAGCTTAAGGGGGCCGAATACTTATAGCTCCTATAATTCACCCCTCCACTTT
>.|.|TRBJ2-7|TRBV6-6
CASSYRSQGLDYEQYF
TGTGCCAGCAGTTACAGATCACAGGGATTGGACTACGAGCAGTACTTC
>once|.|TRBJ2-5|TRBV4-2
CASSQELNGGDMETQYF
TGTGCCAGCAGCCAAGAGTTGAACGGGGGCGATATGGAGACCCAGTACTTC
>.|.|TRBJ2-2|TRBV12-5
CASGLWAEGPGTGELFF
TGTGCTAGTGGTTTGTGGGCAGAGGGCCCCGGCACCGGGGAGCTGTTTTTT
>.|TRBD1|TRBJ2-5|TRBV6-1
CASSGQGRETQYF
TGTGCCAGCAGCGGACAGGGAAGAGAGACCCAGTACTTC
>.|.|TRBJ1-2|TRBV7-9
CASSETGGYGYTF
TGTGCCAGCAGCGAGACAGGAGGCTATGGCTACACCTTC
>few|.|TRBJ2-1|TRBV10-2
CASSESSQPFPGRNEQFF
TGCGCCAGCAGTGAGTCGAGTCAACCCTTCCCAGGTAGGAATGAGCAGTTCTTC
>.|TRBD2|TRBJ2-1|TRBV5-1
CASSLDSAGGNEQFF
TGCGCCAGCAGCTTGGATTCAGCGGGAGGCAATGAGCAGTTCTTC
>.|.|TRBJ2-1|TRBV11-3
CASSRKGGVEQFF
TGTGCCAGCAGCCGTAAAGGGGGGGTAGAGCAGTTCTTC
>.|.|TRBJ2-7|TRBV5-1
CASSLAPRGGAYEQYF
TGCGCCAGCAGCTTGGCCCCCAGGGGAGGTGCCTACGAGCAGTACTTC
>.|.|TRBJ2-1|TRBV7-9
CASSLGVVSELSFF
TGTGCCAGCAGCTTAGGAGTTGTTAGCGAGCTTTCCTTCTTC
>.|TRBD1|TRBJ1-2|TRBV14
CASSQTGGYYGYTF
TGTGCCAGCAGCCAGACAGGGGGTTACTATGGCTACACCTTC
>.|TRBD1|TRBJ1-1|TRBV11-2
CASSGQGLNTEAFF
TGTGCCAGCAGCGGACAGGGGTTGAACACTGAAGCTTTCTTT
>.|TRBD1|TRBJ1-2|TRBV13
CASSFGQGWSNYGYTF
TGTGCCAGCAGCTTTGGACAGGGATGGTCTAACTATGGCTACACCTTC
>.|.|TRBJ1-1|TRBV5-1
CASRENLNTEAFF
TGCGCCAGCAGAGAAAATTTGAACACTGAAGCTTTCTTT
>once|.|TRBJ1-1|TRBV29-1
CSARPIEGRLNTEAFF
TGCAGCGCACGGCCCATCGAGGGGCGCTTGAACACTGAAGCTTTCTTT